This is a list of T cell receptor beta chains from one sample in a study of early T cells in non-severe SARS-CoV-2 infection. TCRdb re-analysed the 5' RACE reads in MiXCR, keeping a single row per CDR3 protein. Among just over 95,000 distinct CDR3 sequences listed, approximately 9.9% were seen once. The sequenced sample consisted of whole blood. The receptors here all came from an adult who was a healthcare worker with PCR-confirmed SARS-CoV-2 infection or an uninfected control (not recorded which). CDR3s include the opening cysteine and the closing phenylalanine or tryptophan. Each record gives: D gene, J gene, V gene, clone size, CDR3 protein, CDR3 DNA. A D gene is named only where the DNA matches it firmly. Size tells how often a clone was seen (once, few, many) or the class of an expanded clone, and some rows leave it out.

D gene: .
J gene: TRBJ2-7
V gene: TRBV29-1
clone size: many
CDR3 protein: CSVGLKTYEQYF
CDR3 DNA: TGCAGCGTCGGACTAAAGACCTACGAGCAGTACTTC

D gene: TRBD1
J gene: TRBJ2-7
V gene: TRBV29-1
clone size: .
CDR3 protein: CSVKGQGAFEQYF
CDR3 DNA: TGCAGCGTCAAAGGACAGGGGGCGTTCGAGCAGTACTTC

D gene: .
J gene: TRBJ2-5
V gene: TRBV5-6
clone size: .
CDR3 protein: CASSLRVGGFETQYF
CDR3 DNA: TGTGCCAGCAGCTTGAGAGTGGGGGGCTTTGAGACCCAGTACTTC

D gene: TRBD1
J gene: TRBJ2-3
V gene: TRBV19
clone size: many
CDR3 protein: CASSPRDRGTDTQYF
CDR3 DNA: TGTGCCAGTAGTCCACGGGACAGGGGTACAGATACGCAGTATTTT

D gene: .
J gene: TRBJ1-1
V gene: TRBV11-2
clone size: few
CDR3 protein: CASSLSTNTEAFF
CDR3 DNA: TGTGCCAGCAGCTTAAGTACGAACACTGAAGCTTTCTTT

D gene: .
J gene: TRBJ1-1
V gene: TRBV21-1
clone size: few
CDR3 protein: CASSNPGDSVNTEAFF
CDR3 DNA: TGTGCCAGCAGTAACCCTGGGGACAGCGTGAACACTGAAGCTTTCTTT

D gene: .
J gene: TRBJ1-2
V gene: TRBV9
clone size: few
CDR3 protein: CASSARHYGYTF
CDR3 DNA: TGTGCCAGCAGCGCCCGTCACTATGGCTACACCTTC

D gene: .
J gene: TRBJ2-1
V gene: TRBV13
clone size: few
CDR3 protein: CASRLSGDNNEQFF
CDR3 DNA: TGTGCCAGCAGGCTATCAGGGGATAACAATGAGCAGTTCTTC

D gene: .
J gene: TRBJ2-7
V gene: TRBV18
clone size: many
CDR3 protein: CASSKQGRYEQYF
CDR3 DNA: TGTGCCAGCTCAAAACAGGGACGCTACGAGCAGTACTTC

D gene: .
J gene: TRBJ1-1
V gene: TRBV29-1
clone size: .
CDR3 protein: CSGALWDTEAFF
CDR3 DNA: TGCAGCGGGGCCCTATGGGACACTGAAGCTTTCTTT

D gene: TRBD1
J gene: TRBJ2-3
V gene: TRBV20-1
clone size: .
CDR3 protein: CSARDRDGTDTQYF
CDR3 DNA: TGCAGTGCTAGGGACAGGGACGGCACAGATACGCAGTATTTT

D gene: TRBD2
J gene: TRBJ2-5
V gene: TRBV10-3
clone size: many
CDR3 protein: CAAGGLGLAGYQETQYF
CDR3 DNA: TGTGCCGCCGGGGGATTAGGGCTAGCGGGGTACCAAGAGACCCAGTACTTC

D gene: TRBD1
J gene: TRBJ2-1
V gene: TRBV14
clone size: few
CDR3 protein: CASSTSLRGREFF
CDR3 DNA: TGTGCCAGCAGCACCTCCTTGAGGGGGCGGGAGTTCTTC

D gene: TRBD1
J gene: TRBJ1-1
V gene: TRBV4-1
clone size: .
CDR3 protein: CASSQGATGGWTEAFF
CDR3 DNA: TGCGCCAGCAGCCAAGGGGCGACAGGGGGTTGGACTGAAGCTTTCTTT

D gene: TRBD1
J gene: TRBJ1-2
V gene: TRBV20-1
clone size: .
CDR3 protein: CSASVRGRHQGYTF
CDR3 DNA: TGCAGTGCTAGTGTCAGGGGGAGACATCAAGGCTACACCTTC

D gene: .
J gene: TRBJ1-2
V gene: TRBV6-5
clone size: .
CDR3 protein: CASSYSKGAGYGYTF
CDR3 DNA: TGTGCCAGCAGTTACTCGAAAGGGGCTGGCTATGGCTACACCTTC

D gene: TRBD1
J gene: TRBJ2-5
V gene: TRBV9
clone size: .
CDR3 protein: CASSADRDQETQYF
CDR3 DNA: TGTGCCAGCAGCGCTGACAGGGACCAAGAGACCCAGTACTTC

D gene: TRBD1
J gene: TRBJ2-7
V gene: TRBV5-1
clone size: many
CDR3 protein: CASSLAPGQGYEQYF
CDR3 DNA: TGCGCCAGCAGCTTGGCCCCGGGACAGGGCTACGAGCAGTACTTC

D gene: TRBD1
J gene: TRBJ1-2
V gene: TRBV6-5
clone size: few
CDR3 protein: CASSFSGGANYGYTF
CDR3 DNA: TGTGCCAGCAGTTTCTCAGGGGGCGCTAACTATGGCTACACCTTC

D gene: TRBD2
J gene: TRBJ2-6
V gene: TRBV28
clone size: many
CDR3 protein: CASIHKAGGYSGANVLTF
CDR3 DNA: TGTGCCAGCATTCATAAAGCGGGAGGCTACTCTGGGGCCAACGTCCTGACTTTC

D gene: .
J gene: TRBJ1-2
V gene: TRBV25-1
clone size: many
CDR3 protein: CASSVNYGYTF
CDR3 DNA: TGTGCCAGCAGCGTAAACTATGGCTACACCTTC

D gene: TRBD1
J gene: TRBJ2-3
V gene: TRBV28
clone size: few
CDR3 protein: CASSLGTENPDTQYF
CDR3 DNA: TGTGCCAGCAGTTTGGGGACAGAGAATCCAGATACGCAGTATTTT

D gene: .
J gene: TRBJ1-1
V gene: TRBV6-6
clone size: many
CDR3 protein: CASSGTVEAFF
CDR3 DNA: TGTGCCAGCAGTGGAACGGTAGAAGCTTTCTTT

D gene: .
J gene: TRBJ2-4
V gene: TRBV28
clone size: many
CDR3 protein: CASSLRRALLAKNIQYF
CDR3 DNA: TGTGCCAGCAGTTTAAGACGGGCACTCCTAGCCAAAAACATTCAGTACTTC

D gene: .
J gene: TRBJ2-1
V gene: TRBV5-1
clone size: few
CDR3 protein: CASSPEGPGKSSYNEQFF
CDR3 DNA: TGCGCCAGCAGCCCGGAGGGACCGGGAAAGAGCTCCTACAATGAGCAGTTCTTC

D gene: .
J gene: TRBJ1-1
V gene: TRBV30
clone size: .
CDR3 protein: CAWSVGTGSTEAFF
CDR3 DNA: TGTGCCTGGAGTGTAGGAACAGGATCCACTGAAGCTTTCTTT

D gene: TRBD1
J gene: TRBJ1-4
V gene: TRBV29-1
clone size: few
CDR3 protein: CSVTDRGVEELFF
CDR3 DNA: TGCAGCGTTACCGACAGGGGAGTTGAAGAACTGTTTTTT

D gene: TRBD2
J gene: TRBJ2-7
V gene: TRBV30
clone size: .
CDR3 protein: CAWSAPGGGYEQYF
CDR3 DNA: TGTGCCTGGAGTGCCCCGGGAGGGGGCTACGAGCAGTACTTC

D gene: TRBD1
J gene: TRBJ1-1
V gene: TRBV6-1
clone size: .
CDR3 protein: CASNGQGVTGTEAFF
CDR3 DNA: TGTGCCAGCAACGGACAGGGGGTTACAGGGACTGAAGCTTTCTTT